This is a list of T cell receptor beta chains from one sample in a study of Graves' ophthalmopathy and Graves' hyperthyroidism. TCRdb re-derived calls from the multiplex PCR reads in MiXCR, one entry per CDR3 protein. The table includes roughly 410,000 distinct CDR3 sequences, approximately 15% detected once. Source material: peripheral blood. The receptors originated from a woman aged 18-29 years with stable Graves' hyperthyroidism. Each CDR3 is given with its conserved first and last residue. Fields, in order: V gene, D gene, J gene, CDR3 protein. The D gene is left open where the match is weak.

v_gene: TRBV6-1
d_gene: TRBD1
j_gene: TRBJ2-7
CDR3aa: CASGQYRGSYEQYF

v_gene: TRBV6-5
d_gene: TRBD1
j_gene: TRBJ2-4
CDR3aa: CASSSYTGTGTKNIQYF

v_gene: TRBV7-2
d_gene: .
j_gene: TRBJ2-7
CDR3aa: CASSLRDFSYEQYF

v_gene: TRBV15
d_gene: .
j_gene: TRBJ1-2
CDR3aa: CATSRALANYGYTF

v_gene: TRBV6-1
d_gene: .
j_gene: TRBJ1-2
CDR3aa: CASTRGLGYTF

v_gene: TRBV19
d_gene: TRBD1
j_gene: TRBJ1-2
CDR3aa: CASSPSGGTGTYGYTF

v_gene: TRBV18
d_gene: .
j_gene: TRBJ1-1
CDR3aa: CASSAIQGPMNTEAFF

v_gene: TRBV20-1
d_gene: .
j_gene: TRBJ2-3
CDR3aa: CSAPAGPLTDTQYF

v_gene: TRBV24-1
d_gene: .
j_gene: TRBJ1-1
CDR3aa: CATRETGLNTEAFF

v_gene: TRBV2
d_gene: .
j_gene: TRBJ1-1
CDR3aa: CASTGGITEAFF

v_gene: TRBV4-1
d_gene: .
j_gene: TRBJ1-1
CDR3aa: CASSHAAGPEAFF

v_gene: TRBV5-1
d_gene: .
j_gene: TRBJ2-2
CDR3aa: CASSLSPGRVTGELFF

v_gene: TRBV28
d_gene: .
j_gene: TRBJ2-7
CDR3aa: CASSPLLAHYEQYF

v_gene: TRBV11-1
d_gene: .
j_gene: TRBJ2-5
CDR3aa: CASSLSTGKETQYF

v_gene: TRBV20-1
d_gene: .
j_gene: TRBJ1-1
CDR3aa: CSAVGGRITEAFF

v_gene: TRBV3-1
d_gene: .
j_gene: TRBJ1-1
CDR3aa: CASSHKNTEAFF

v_gene: TRBV20-1
d_gene: TRBD1
j_gene: TRBJ1-1
CDR3aa: CSARALRGPLVEAFF

v_gene: TRBV4-2
d_gene: .
j_gene: TRBJ1-5
CDR3aa: CASSQVKGSNQPQHF

v_gene: TRBV5-4
d_gene: .
j_gene: TRBJ1-1
CDR3aa: CASSRDHEPNTEAFF

v_gene: TRBV19
d_gene: TRBD1
j_gene: TRBJ1-2
CDR3aa: CASSGGDRVHGYTF

v_gene: TRBV4-2
d_gene: .
j_gene: TRBJ1-2
CDR3aa: CASSRGPAAASYGYTF

v_gene: TRBV7-8
d_gene: .
j_gene: TRBJ1-1
CDR3aa: CASSLFRRGGGGACF

v_gene: TRBV5-1
d_gene: .
j_gene: TRBJ1-2
CDR3aa: CASSRPGTQGYTF

v_gene: TRBV24-1
d_gene: .
j_gene: TRBJ2-7
CDR3aa: CATSPRTATYEQYF

v_gene: TRBV5-1
d_gene: TRBD1
j_gene: TRBJ2-3
CDR3aa: CASSFEAQGATDTQYF

v_gene: TRBV19
d_gene: TRBD1
j_gene: TRBJ1-2
CDR3aa: CASSADRGGANYGYTF

v_gene: TRBV5-6
d_gene: TRBD1
j_gene: TRBJ1-1
CDR3aa: CASSKGQGGSKAFF

v_gene: TRBV19
d_gene: .
j_gene: TRBJ1-5
CDR3aa: CASSIDSSNQPQHF

v_gene: TRBV12-3/TRBV12-4
d_gene: .
j_gene: TRBJ1-5
CDR3aa: CASSSTNQPQHF

v_gene: TRBV6-2/TRBV6-3
d_gene: TRBD1
j_gene: TRBJ1-2
CDR3aa: CASSYHPGQGPFLDGYTF

v_gene: TRBV3-1
d_gene: .
j_gene: TRBJ1-1
CDR3aa: CVSSDKNTEAFF

v_gene: TRBV5-1
d_gene: .
j_gene: TRBJ1-1
CDR3aa: CASSTLDRESQAFF

v_gene: TRBV20-1
d_gene: TRBD1
j_gene: TRBJ2-2
CDR3aa: CSARDGGAGTGFRGELFF

v_gene: TRBV29-1
d_gene: TRBD2
j_gene: TRBJ2-5
CDR3aa: CSVVLAGQQETQYF

v_gene: TRBV24-1
d_gene: TRBD2
j_gene: TRBJ2-7
CDR3aa: CATSDFRGGHDEQYF

v_gene: TRBV25-1
d_gene: TRBD1
j_gene: TRBJ1-5
CDR3aa: CASSADRGRGQGNQPQHF

v_gene: TRBV20-1
d_gene: .
j_gene: TRBJ1-1
CDR3aa: CSASGGSNTEAFF

v_gene: TRBV6-5
d_gene: TRBD1
j_gene: TRBJ2-4
CDR3aa: CASSYSGTGNIQYF

v_gene: TRBV11-2
d_gene: .
j_gene: TRBJ2-5
CDR3aa: CASSLVAGEETQYF

v_gene: TRBV20-1
d_gene: .
j_gene: TRBJ1-5
CDR3aa: CSARAQRNQPQHF

v_gene: TRBV20-1
d_gene: .
j_gene: TRBJ2-7
CDR3aa: CSARRNSYEQYF

v_gene: TRBV4-1
d_gene: .
j_gene: TRBJ1-2
CDR3aa: CASSQDSALGGYGYTF

v_gene: TRBV12-3/TRBV12-4
d_gene: .
j_gene: TRBJ2-3
CDR3aa: CASRPLTDTQYF